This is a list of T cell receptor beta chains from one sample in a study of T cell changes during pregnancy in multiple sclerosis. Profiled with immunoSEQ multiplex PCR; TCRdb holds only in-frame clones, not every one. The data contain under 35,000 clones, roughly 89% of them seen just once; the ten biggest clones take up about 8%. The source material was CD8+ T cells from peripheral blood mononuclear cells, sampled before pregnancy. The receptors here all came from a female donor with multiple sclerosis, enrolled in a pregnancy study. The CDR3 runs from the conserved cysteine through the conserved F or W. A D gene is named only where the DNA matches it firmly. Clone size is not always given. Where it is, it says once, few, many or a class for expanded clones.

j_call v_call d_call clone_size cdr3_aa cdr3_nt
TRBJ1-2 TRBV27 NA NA CASSLYGGAGYTF TGTGCCAGCAGTTTATATGGGGGGGCTGGCTACACCTTC
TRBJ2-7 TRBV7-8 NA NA CASSLTVDSGSEQYF TGTGCCAGCAGCTTAACGGTGGACTCGGGCTCCGAGCAGTACTTC
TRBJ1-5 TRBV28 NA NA CASSLWQGRGNQPQHF TGTGCCAGCAGTTTATGGCAGGGCAGGGGCAATCAGCCCCAGCATTTT
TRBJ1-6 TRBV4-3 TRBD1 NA CASSQGQGGNSPLHF TGCGCCAGCAGCCAGGGACAGGGAGGTAATTCACCCCTCCACTTT
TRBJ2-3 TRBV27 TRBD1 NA CASRWTGSTDTQYF TGTGCCAGCAGATGGACAGGGAGCACAGATACGCAGTATTTT
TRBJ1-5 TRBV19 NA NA CASDDDKLNQPQHF TGTGCCAGTGACGACGACAAACTGAATCAGCCCCAGCATTTT
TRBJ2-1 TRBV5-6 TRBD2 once CASSEFVLAGGPNEQFF TGTGCCAGCAGTGAGTTTGTGCTAGCGGGGGGCCCCAATGAGCAGTTCTTC
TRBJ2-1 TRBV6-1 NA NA CASSEGDTVYEQFF TGTGCCAGCAGTGAAGGGGACACAGTCTATGAGCAGTTCTTC
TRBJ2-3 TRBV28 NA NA CASSPGGTHTDTQYF TGTGCCAGCAGTCCAGGGGGGACCCACACAGATACGCAGTATTTT
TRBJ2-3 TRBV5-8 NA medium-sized CASSPDQASTDTQYF TGTGCCAGCAGCCCCGACCAGGCGAGCACAGATACGCAGTATTTT
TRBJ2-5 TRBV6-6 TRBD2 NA CASSYPLAGGYETQYF TGTGCCAGCAGTTACCCACTAGCGGGGGGATATGAGACCCAGTACTTC
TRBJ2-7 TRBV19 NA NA CASSIRGVTYEQYF TGTGCCAGTAGTATACGGGGTGTGACCTACGAGCAGTACTTC
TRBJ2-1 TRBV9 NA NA CASSVEYNEQFF TGTGCCAGCAGCGTTGAGTACAATGAGCAGTTCTTC
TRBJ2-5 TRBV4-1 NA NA CASSQVPSGQETQYF TGCGCCAGCAGCCAAGTCCCCAGCGGCCAAGAGACCCAGTACTTC
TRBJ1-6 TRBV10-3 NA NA CAISEFGASYNSPLHF TGTGCCATCAGTGAGTTTGGGGCCTCCTATAATTCACCCCTCCACTTT
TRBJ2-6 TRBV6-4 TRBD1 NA CASTPGQGSGANVLTF TGTGCCAGCACGCCGGGACAGGGATCTGGGGCCAACGTCCTGACTTTC
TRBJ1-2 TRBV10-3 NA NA CAISEEGPEGYGYTF TGTGCCATCAGTGAAGAGGGTCCCGAGGGCTATGGCTACACCTTC
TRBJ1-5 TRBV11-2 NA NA CASSLSSREPQHF TGTGCCAGCAGCCTCTCCTCCCGGGAACCCCAGCATTTT
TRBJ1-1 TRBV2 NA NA CASSESLDRMNTEAFF TGTGCCAGCAGTGAAAGTTTGGACAGAATGAACACTGAAGCTTTCTTT
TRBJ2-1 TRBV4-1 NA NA CASSLLENGNEQFF TGCGCCAGCAGCCTCTTAGAGAACGGGAATGAGCAGTTCTTC
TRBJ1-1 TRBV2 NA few CASSEGGDTEAFF TGTGCCAGCAGTGAGGGAGGTGACACTGAAGCTTTCTTT
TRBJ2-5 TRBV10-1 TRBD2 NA CASSRLAGGQETQYF TGCGCCAGCAGTAGACTAGCGGGGGGGCAAGAGACCCAGTACTTC
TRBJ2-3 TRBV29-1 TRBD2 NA CSVEGAWGFGTSGSDTQYF TGCAGCGTTGAAGGGGCCTGGGGGTTCGGGACTAGCGGGAGCGATACGCAGTATTTT
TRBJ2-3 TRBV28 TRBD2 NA CASSLPLGRGPHSTDTQYF TGTGCCAGCAGTTTGCCCTTGGGGAGGGGCCCTCATAGCACAGATACGCAGTATTTT
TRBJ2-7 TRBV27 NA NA CASSLTGALSSYEQYF TGTGCCAGCAGCCTGACGGGAGCGCTATCCTCCTACGAGCAGTACTTC
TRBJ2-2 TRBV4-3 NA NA CASATYGGYTGELFF TGCGCCAGCGCTACGTATGGCGGCTACACCGGGGAGCTGTTTTTT
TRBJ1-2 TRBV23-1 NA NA CASVAGADYGYTF TGCGCCAGCGTAGCGGGGGCGGACTATGGCTACACCTTC
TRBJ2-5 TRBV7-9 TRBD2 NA CASSSEGLAVQETQYF TGTGCCAGCAGCTCCGAGGGACTAGCGGTCCAAGAGACCCAGTACTTC
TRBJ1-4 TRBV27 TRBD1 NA CASSLSEGADELFF TGTGCCAGCAGTTTATCTGAGGGGGCGGATGAACTGTTTTTT
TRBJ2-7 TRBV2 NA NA CASSEAGFNEQYF TGTGCCAGCAGTGAGGCAGGGTTTAACGAGCAGTACTTC
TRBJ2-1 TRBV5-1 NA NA CASSLTDYNEQFF TGCGCCAGCAGCTTGACAGATTACAATGAGCAGTTCTTC
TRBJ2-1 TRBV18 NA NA CASHGGYNEQFF TGTGCCAGCCACGGGGGCTACAATGAGCAGTTCTTC